The 5 T cell receptor beta chains below all came from one sample that was sequenced in a study of T-cell memory formation after mild COVID-19. One entry per CDR3 protein results from TCRdb running MiXCR on the 5' RACE reads. The sample includes 530,000 or so distinct CDR3 sequences, roughly 17% seen only once; the top ten take less than 10%. The sequenced sample was PBMCs or a T cell subset sorted from them (not recorded which). The receptors here all came from an adult woman who had mild COVID-19 (a few samples of this study predate the infection). Cell type and time point are not known.

This chain connects TRBV6-2 or TRBV6-3 to TRBJ2-6, with 10 bases lining up with TRBD1. CDR1 is MNHEY, CDR2 SVGEGT, per germline. The CDR3 runs 17 residues. Trimming at V came to 5 bases and at J to 2 bases, leaving 6 bases not matched to a gene. DNA of the CDR3: TGTGCCAGCAGTCCGGGACAGGGGTACCCTGGGGCCAACGTCCTGACTTTC. Its translation: CASSPGQGYPGANVLTF.

This chain uses TRBV4-1 with TRBJ2-2; a possible D gene is TRBD1 (6 bases). This CDR3 has 16 residues. Trimming took off 4 bases at V and 1 base at J, with 13 bases between the two ends. Germline V lookup: CDR1 MGHRA, CDR2 YSYEKL. The DNA of the CDR3 is TGCGCCAGCAGCCTTCAGGGGCAGGGGAACACCGGGGAGCTGTTTTTT. Translation gives CASSLQGQGNTGELFF.

This clonotype was observed a handful of times. The V and J genes are TRBV29-1 and TRBJ2-7; D ambiguous. Deletions cut 3 bases from V and 9 bases from J, with 12 bases between. The CDR3 runs to 11 residues. CDR1 SQVTM and CDR2 ANQGSEA come from the germline V gene. In nucleotides, the CDR3 is TGCAGCGTTGAGGGTGATTCGGGGCAGTACTTC. This sequence encodes CSVEGDSGQYF.

This clonotype was counted between two and nine times. This sequence joins TRBV5-6 and TRBJ2-1; D gene ambiguous. CDR1 is SGHDT, CDR2 YYEEEE, per germline. The germline V and J ends were trimmed by 4 bases and 0 bases, with 17 bases remaining between them. The CDR3 has 17 amino acids. CDR3 bases: TGTGCCAGCAGCGAGGACCCGACATGGAGCTCCTACAATGAGCAGTTCTTC. This gives the protein CASSEDPTWSSYNEQFF.

This chain joins TRBV12-3 or TRBV12-4 and TRBJ2-7, with D possibly being TRBD2 (5 bases). Trimming shortened V by 4 bases and J by 2 bases, and 12 bases separated the two germline ends. The CDR3 consists of 14 residues. CDR3 DNA sequence: TGTGCCAGCAGTTCAGCGGACCAACCCTACGAGCAGTACTTC. Amino acid sequence: CASSSADQPYEQYF.